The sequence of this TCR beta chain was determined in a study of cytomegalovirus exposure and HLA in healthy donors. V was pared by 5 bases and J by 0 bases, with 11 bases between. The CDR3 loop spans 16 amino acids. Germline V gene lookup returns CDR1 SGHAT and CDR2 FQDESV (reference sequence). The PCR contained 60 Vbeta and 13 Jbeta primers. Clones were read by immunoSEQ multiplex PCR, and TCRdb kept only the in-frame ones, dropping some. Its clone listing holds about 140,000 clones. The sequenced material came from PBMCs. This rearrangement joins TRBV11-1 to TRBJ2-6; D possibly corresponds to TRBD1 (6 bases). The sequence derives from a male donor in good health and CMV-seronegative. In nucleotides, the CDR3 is TGTGCCAGCAGCCAAGACAGGCCCTCTGGGGCCAACGTCCTGACTTTC. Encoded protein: CASSQDRPSGANVLTF.